A single sample is the source of the 21 T cell receptor beta chains below, sequenced in a study of CD8+CD57+ T cells in acquired aplastic anemia. Previously, flow cytometry had revealed CD8+CD57+ cell expansion in the patients chosen for sequencing. Genomic DNA, the template, was used for profiling of the TCR beta VDJ and CDR3. TCRdb re-called the reads with MiXCR, one entry per CDR3 protein. The data hold around 120,000 distinct CDR3 sequences, with almost 40% observed a single time. The sample comprised sorted CD4+, CD8+, or CD8+CD57+ T cells (not recorded which) from PBMCs. These receptors came from a human donor with aplastic anemia.

The table lists this clonotype with a count of one. This chain uses TRBV2 with TRBJ2-7; 7 bases agree with TRBD1. Germline loops: CDR1 SNHLY, CDR2 FYNNEI. This CDR3 has 14 residues. Trimming took 7 bases from V and 2 from J; bases not matched to a gene: 8. The CDR3 reads CASTRDSLTYEQYF. The CDR3 nucleotides read TGTGCCAGCACCAGGGACAGTCTTACCTACGAGCAGTACTTC.

V gene TRBV19 combines with J gene TRBJ1-5; D ambiguous. Germline-derived CDR1 and CDR2 are LNHDA and SQIVND (reference sequence). V was pared by 0 bases and J by 14 bases, with 14 bases between. This CDR3 has 13 residues. In nucleotides, the CDR3 is TGTGCCAGTAGTATAGACCCGGCCAGCTACGAGCATTTT. The encoded protein is CASSIDPASYEHF. The full variable domain, with the rest looked up from reference TRBV19 and TRBJ1-5, is DGGITQSPKYLFRKEGQNVTLSCEQNLNHDAMYWYRQDPGQGLRLIYYSQIVNDFQKGDIAEGYSVSREKKESFPLTVTSAQKNPTAFYLCASSIDPASYEHFGDGTRLSIL.

The rearrangement joins TRBV12-3 or TRBV12-4 to TRBJ2-5, with TRBD2 matching over 8 bases. The CDR3 consists of 14 residues. J was trimmed by 5 bases and V by 7 bases; bases with no gene match: 9. The DNA for the CDR3 is TGTGCCAGCACCCTACGGGGGGGAAGGGAGACCCAGTACTTC. Protein product: CASTLRGGRETQYF.

This clonotype appeared many times. The chain couples TRBV10-1 to TRBJ2-5; D call uncertain. V was clipped by 6 bases and J by 5 bases, with 4 bases between them. The CDR3 runs to 10 residues. The germline V gene encodes CDR1 WNHNN and CDR2 SYGVQD (reference sequence). The CDR3 loop reads CASRRETQYF. The CDR3 DNA reads as TGCGCCAGCAGGCGGGAGACCCAGTACTTC.

This rearrangement joins TRBV7-2 to TRBJ2-5, with D possibly TRBD1 on 5 matching bases. V was pared by 3 bases and J by 4 bases, with 9 bases between. The CDR3 is 13 amino acids. Germline V gene data show CDR1 as SGHTA and CDR2 as FQGNSA. The CDR3 DNA follows: TGTGCCAGCAGCTTGGATAGGGGAGAGACCCAGTACTTC. It yields the protein CASSLDRGETQYF.

As to this clonotype: Since a much larger clone is just one base distant, this may be a read error. CDR3 residues: CASSIESGGGYAGELFF. In DNA form, the CDR3 reads TGTGCCAGTAGTATAGAATCAGGGGGCGGGTACGCCGGGGAGCTGTTTTTT. The chain uses TRBV19 and TRBJ2-2; TRBD1 matches at 8 bases. Germline CDR1 is LNHDA and CDR2 is SQIVND (reference sequence). V gave up 0 bases and J gave up 6 bases; unmatched junction bases: 9. This CDR3 contains 17 residues.

This clonotype was recorded many times. The chain combines TRBV19 with TRBJ2-7, with 11 bases aligning to TRBD1. The CDR3 has 13 residues. V dropped 8 bases and J dropped 3; count of bases not matched to a gene: 3. Germline V lookup: CDR1 LNHDA, CDR2 SQIVND (reference sequence). This CDR3 is CASRGTGGYEQYF. The CDR3 bases are TGTGCCAGTCGGGGGACAGGGGGCTACGAGCAGTACTTC.

The chain combines TRBV2 with TRBJ2-7; no reliable D call. Germline values: CDR1 SNHLY, CDR2 FYNNEI. The V end lost 8 bases, the J end lost 3 bases, and 8 bases lay between the germline ends. This CDR3 has 11 residues. The CDR3 coding sequence is TGTGCCAGCGGGCGGAGCTACGAGCAGTACTTC. Its protein product is CASGRSYEQYF.

V and J are TRBV5-1 and TRBJ2-3, with 7 bases aligning to TRBD2. Germline V gene data show CDR1 as SGHRS and CDR2 as YFSETQ. J was trimmed by 2 bases and V by 6 bases; bases with no gene match: 6. The CDR3 is made up of 14 amino acids. The CDR3 bases are TGCGCCAGCAAACTCGGGACTACCACAGATACGCAGTATTTT. This codes for CASKLGTTTDTQYF.

This clonotype was observed many times. The chain uses TRBV6-1 and TRBJ1-2; TRBD1 is a possible D gene (6 bases). Germline lookup yields CDR1 MNHNS and CDR2 SASEGT. The germline V and J ends were trimmed by 7 bases and 7 bases, with 19 bases remaining between them. This CDR3 has 14 amino acids. CDR3 in DNA: TGTGCCAGCATCAAGAGGGGACAATCGGTTGGCTACACCTTC. Translated, it gives CASIKRGQSVGYTF.

The chain recombines TRBV25-1 with TRBJ1-1; possible D gene TRBD1, 5 bases. In germline, CDR1 is MGHDK, CDR2 SYGVNS. The V gene lost 9 bases and the J gene lost 1 base, with 21 bases spanning the gap. This CDR3 spans 16 amino acids. CDR3 sequence reads: CASNRGGIDGNTEAFF. In DNA, the CDR3 is TGTGCCAGTAACCGGGGGGGGATTGATGGGAACACTGAAGCTTTCTTT.

The rearrangement joins TRBV29-1 to TRBJ1-1; 7 bases align to TRBD1. CDR1 and CDR2 from the germline V gene are SQVTM and ANQGSEA. There are 13 residues in the CDR3. After removal of 5 bases from V and 2 bases from J, the junction contained 5 bases not matched to a gene. The CDR3: CSVPGGENTEAFF. CDR3 DNA: TGCAGCGTTCCAGGGGGGGAAAACACTGAAGCTTTCTTT.

The V gene is TRBV7-3, the J gene TRBJ2-5; D gene unclear. This CDR3 spans 15 amino acids. Trimming cost V 2 bases and J 2 bases, with 12 bases left between them. Germline V gives CDR1 SGHTA, CDR2 FQGTGA. DNA for the CDR3: TGTGCCAGCAGCTTAGTGGGTTTATTACAAGAGACCCAGTACTTC. It specifies CASSLVGLLQETQYF. The whole variable domain, remainder taken from reference TRBV7-3 and TRBJ2-5, is GAGVSQTPSNKVTEKGKYVELRCDPISGHTALYWYRQSLGQGPEFLIYFQGTGAADDSGLPNDRFFAVRPEGSVSTLKIQRTERGDSAVYLCASSLVGLLQETQYFGPGTRLLVL.

This clonotype was seen at least ten times. The rearrangement joins TRBV20-1 to TRBJ2-1, with 9 bases identical to TRBD2. CDR3 length equals 15 residues. Germline-derived CDR1 and CDR2 are DFQATT and SNEGSKA (reference sequence). J was trimmed by 9 bases and V by 5 bases; bases with no gene match: 14. CDR3 in amino acids: CSAARGGSVLREQFF. CDR3 bases: TGCAGTGCTGCGCGGGGGGGCAGTGTTCTTCGTGAGCAGTTCTTC.

The chain couples TRBV20-1 to TRBJ1-6; 7 bases map to TRBD1. Per germline, CDR1 DFQATT and CDR2 SNEGSKA (reference sequence). The CDR3 consists of 15 residues. J was trimmed by 6 bases and V by 5 bases; bases with no gene match: 10. The CDR3 sequence is CSAEGAKVPNSPLHF. The DNA of the CDR3 is TGCAGTGCTGAGGGGGCGAAGGTGCCTAATTCACCCCTCCACTTT.

In its sample, this clonotype was seen many times. This chain links TRBV4-3 with TRBJ1-1; D unresolved. The CDR3 sequence is 14 residues long. CDR1 LGHNA and CDR2 YSLEER come from the germline V gene. V shed 2 bases and J shed 4 bases, with 11 bases lying between them. The CDR3, as DNA: TGCGCCAGCAGCCAAATAGGGTTTGCCACTGAAGCTTTCTTT. This sequence encodes CASSQIGFATEAFF.

This clonotype was seen only a few times. The V and J genes are TRBV20-1 and TRBJ2-1; tentative D call: TRBD2 (6 bases). V was cut by 7 bases and J by 7 bases, with 17 bases left in between. The CDR3 covers 13 residues. Germline lookup yields CDR1 DFQATT and CDR2 SNEGSKA (reference sequence). CDR3 sequence: CSVPSSGRNEQFF. Written as DNA, the CDR3 is TGCAGTGTCCCCTCGAGCGGGCGGAATGAGCAGTTCTTC.

This clonotype appeared a few times. The rearrangement links TRBV4-1 to TRBJ1-1; D is unresolved. The CDR3 consists of 15 residues. The germline CDR1 and CDR2 sequences are MGHRA and YSYEKL. V shed 2 bases and J shed 8 bases, with 18 bases lying between them. The CDR3 sequence is CASSQPLTSFQEAFF. For the CDR3, the DNA is TGCGCCAGCAGCCAACCCCTAACCAGCTTCCAAGAAGCTTTCTTT.

The sample holds a few counts of this clonotype. A much larger clonotype is one base distant, so this may be a read error. The J gene is TRBJ2-7, the V gene TRBV19; TRBD1 agrees at 11 bases. Germline V gives CDR1 LNHDA, CDR2 SQIVND (reference sequence). CDR3 length: 16 residues. Trimming removed 5 bases from V and 0 bases from J; junction bases left unmatched: 6. The CDR3 spells CASSPGQGAFSYEQYV. CDR3 coding DNA: TGTGCCAGTAGTCCAGGACAGGGGGCGTTCTCCTACGAGCAGTACGTC.

This clonotype was observed many times. V usage is TRBV20-1 and J usage is TRBJ2-1; a weak D match, TRBD1 (5 bases). Trimming cost V 5 bases and J 9 bases, with 11 bases left between them. CDR3 length: 11 amino acids. Germline CDR1 DFQATT, CDR2 SNEGSKA (reference sequence). The CDR3 loop is CSAGRVGEQFF. The CDR3 nucleotides read TGCAGTGCTGGCAGGGTAGGTGAGCAGTTCTTC.

This clonotype was observed many times. In DNA, the CDR3 is TGTGCCAGCAGCGTGACAGGGGCGATGCAGTACTTC. It encodes CASSVTGAMQYF. The chain recombines TRBV12-3 or TRBV12-4 with TRBJ2-7, with TRBD1 matching over 8 bases. The CDR3 is made up of 12 amino acids. J gave up 9 bases and V 6 bases, and 7 bases lay outside the gene matches.